This is a list of T cell receptor beta chains from one sample in a study of beta chain features in type 1 diabetes. Profiled with immunoSEQ multiplex PCR; TCRdb holds only in-frame clones, not every one. The sample lists roughly 300,000 clones; 14% were seen once. The sequenced material came from naive CD4+ T cells from blood. The source is a man younger than 40 with type 1 diabetes. Each CDR3 is given with its conserved first and last residue. Each record gives: D gene, J gene, V gene, clone size, CDR3 DNA, CDR3 protein. D genes are given only for firm matches. Part of the rows lack a size; the others show once, few, many or a class for expanded clones.

d_gene: -
j_gene: TRBJ1-5
v_gene: TRBV28
abundance: -
CDR3nt: TGTGCCAGCAGCCTCCGGGGGGAAGGGAATCAGCCCCAGCATTTT
CDR3aa: CASSLRGEGNQPQHF

d_gene: -
j_gene: TRBJ2-4
v_gene: TRBV14
abundance: -
CDR3nt: TGTGCCAGCAGCCCTTCAGGGGAAGGACACATTCAGTACTTC
CDR3aa: CASSPSGEGHIQYF

d_gene: -
j_gene: TRBJ1-5
v_gene: TRBV5-1
abundance: -
CDR3nt: TGCGCCAGCAGCCCGCAGGGAGGCCAGCCCCAGCATTTT
CDR3aa: CASSPQGGQPQHF

d_gene: -
j_gene: TRBJ2-5
v_gene: TRBV27
abundance: -
CDR3nt: TGTGCCAGCAGTTCCCGGTTCAGGGAAGAGACCCAGTACTTC
CDR3aa: CASSSRFREETQYF

d_gene: TRBD2
j_gene: TRBJ2-4
v_gene: TRBV28
abundance: once
CDR3nt: TGTGCCAGCAGTTTGCCTCCTAGCGGGGGGAACATTCAGTACTTC
CDR3aa: CASSLPPSGGNIQYF

d_gene: TRBD1
j_gene: TRBJ1-5
v_gene: TRBV7-3
abundance: -
CDR3nt: TGTGCCAGCAGGGACAGGGGAAGCAATCAGCCCCAGCATTTT
CDR3aa: CASRDRGSNQPQHF

d_gene: TRBD1
j_gene: TRBJ1-2
v_gene: TRBV4-3
abundance: -
CDR3nt: TGCGCCAGCAGCCAAGCAAGGACAGGGCTCTATGGCTACACCTTC
CDR3aa: CASSQARTGLYGYTF

d_gene: -
j_gene: TRBJ2-4
v_gene: TRBV7-3
abundance: -
CDR3nt: TGTGCCAGCAGCTTTCGGCACGGGGGTGGCAAAAACATTCAGTACTTC
CDR3aa: CASSFRHGGGKNIQYF

d_gene: -
j_gene: TRBJ2-6
v_gene: TRBV25-1
abundance: -
CDR3nt: TGTGCCAGCAGTGGGGGAGTCTCTGGGGCCAACGTCCTGACTTTC
CDR3aa: CASSGGVSGANVLTF

d_gene: TRBD1
j_gene: TRBJ2-7
v_gene: TRBV27
abundance: -
CDR3nt: TGTGCCAGCAGACGGACAGGGGGCTACGAGCAGTACTTC
CDR3aa: CASRRTGGYEQYF

d_gene: -
j_gene: TRBJ2-1
v_gene: TRBV18
abundance: few
CDR3nt: TGTGCCAGCTCACCTCGGGTCAATACCCCTGGGAATGAGCAGTTCTTC
CDR3aa: CASSPRVNTPGNEQFF

d_gene: -
j_gene: TRBJ2-7
v_gene: TRBV9
abundance: -
CDR3nt: TGTGCCAGCAGCGTAGTTCAGGGCTCCGAGCAGTACTTC
CDR3aa: CASSVVQGSEQYF

d_gene: -
j_gene: TRBJ1-5
v_gene: TRBV7-2
abundance: few
CDR3nt: TGTGCCAGCAGCGCTAATAGCAATCAGCCCCAGCATTTT
CDR3aa: CASSANSNQPQHF

d_gene: -
j_gene: TRBJ1-2
v_gene: TRBV28
abundance: -
CDR3nt: TGTGCCAGCAGTTTAATCCAGGGCCGTGGCTACACCTTC
CDR3aa: CASSLIQGRGYTF

d_gene: -
j_gene: TRBJ1-5
v_gene: TRBV29-1
abundance: -
CDR3nt: TGCAGCGTAAATCAGGGTGACAATCAGCCCCAGCATTTT
CDR3aa: CSVNQGDNQPQHF

d_gene: -
j_gene: TRBJ1-1
v_gene: TRBV6-5
abundance: -
CDR3nt: TGTGCCAGCAGTTACAGTCGAGACACTGAAGCTTTCTTT
CDR3aa: CASSYSRDTEAFF

d_gene: -
j_gene: TRBJ2-3
v_gene: TRBV5-1
abundance: few
CDR3nt: TGCGCCAGCAGCTTGGCCCGGTCCCTCACAGATACGCAGTATTTT
CDR3aa: CASSLARSLTDTQYF

d_gene: -
j_gene: TRBJ2-1
v_gene: TRBV18
abundance: few
CDR3nt: TGTGCCAGCTCACCCGACCTACAGGTTCCCAATGAGCAGTTCTTC
CDR3aa: CASSPDLQVPNEQFF

d_gene: -
j_gene: TRBJ2-3
v_gene: TRBV11-2
abundance: -
CDR3nt: TGTGCCAGCAACCAGGACACAGATACGCAGTATTTT
CDR3aa: CASNQDTDTQYF

d_gene: -
j_gene: TRBJ2-1
v_gene: TRBV18
abundance: few
CDR3nt: TGTGCCAGCTCACCGGATGGGCTGAATGAGCAGTTCTTC
CDR3aa: CASSPDGLNEQFF

d_gene: -
j_gene: TRBJ2-1
v_gene: TRBV19
abundance: few
CDR3nt: TGTGCCAGTAGTGTGGCAGGGGTTGAGCAGTTCTTC
CDR3aa: CASSVAGVEQFF

d_gene: -
j_gene: TRBJ2-7
v_gene: TRBV15
abundance: few
CDR3nt: TGTGCCACCAGCAGAGTCAAGGCAGGGTGGAACGAGCAGTACTTC
CDR3aa: CATSRVKAGWNEQYF

d_gene: TRBD2
j_gene: TRBJ2-5
v_gene: TRBV5-1
abundance: few
CDR3nt: TGCGCCAGCAGCCCACGGGGGGGAGAGACCCAGTACTTC
CDR3aa: CASSPRGGETQYF

d_gene: -
j_gene: TRBJ2-7
v_gene: TRBV28
abundance: few
CDR3nt: TGTGCCAGCAGTTTGCGGCCCTACGAGCAGTACTTC
CDR3aa: CASSLRPYEQYF

d_gene: -
j_gene: TRBJ2-1
v_gene: TRBV20-1
abundance: few
CDR3nt: TGCAGTGCAAGTAGATACAATGAGCAGTTCTTC
CDR3aa: CSASRYNEQFF

d_gene: TRBD1
j_gene: TRBJ2-6
v_gene: TRBV18
abundance: few
CDR3nt: TGTGCCAGCTCACTTCGGACAGGAGGCTCTGGGGCCAACGTCCTGACTTTC
CDR3aa: CASSLRTGGSGANVLTF

d_gene: TRBD2
j_gene: TRBJ2-1
v_gene: TRBV4-2
abundance: -
CDR3nt: TGTGCCAGCAGCCCGACTAGCGGCTCCTACAATGAGCAGTTCTTC
CDR3aa: CASSPTSGSYNEQFF

d_gene: TRBD2
j_gene: TRBJ2-5
v_gene: TRBV5-4
abundance: -
CDR3nt: TGTGCCAGCAGCTTGACTAGCGGGAAAGAGACCCAGTACTTC
CDR3aa: CASSLTSGKETQYF

d_gene: TRBD1
j_gene: TRBJ1-1
v_gene: TRBV7-9
abundance: few
CDR3nt: TGTGCCAGCAGCCGAACCGGGACAGCCCGCGAAGCTTTCTTT
CDR3aa: CASSRTGTAREAFF

d_gene: TRBD1
j_gene: TRBJ2-5
v_gene: TRBV28
abundance: -
CDR3nt: TGTGCCAGCAGTCATCACAGGGGGTCCGGGGAGACCCAGTACTTC
CDR3aa: CASSHHRGSGETQYF

d_gene: TRBD1
j_gene: TRBJ2-1
v_gene: TRBV28
abundance: -
CDR3nt: TGTGCCAGCAGTTTGAGACAGGGGGGCTACAATGAGCAGTTCTTC
CDR3aa: CASSLRQGGYNEQFF

d_gene: TRBD1
j_gene: TRBJ2-5
v_gene: TRBV2
abundance: -
CDR3nt: TGTGCCAGCAGAGGGCAGGGGGTTCACCAGTACTTC
CDR3aa: CASRGQGVHQYF

d_gene: -
j_gene: TRBJ2-3
v_gene: TRBV4-3
abundance: few
CDR3nt: TGCGCCAGCAGCCAAATCGGGACTAGCACAGATACGCAGTATTTT
CDR3aa: CASSQIGTSTDTQYF

d_gene: -
j_gene: TRBJ1-2
v_gene: TRBV7-3
abundance: few
CDR3nt: TGTGCCAGCAGCCAGGACAGCAACTATGGCTACACCTTC
CDR3aa: CASSQDSNYGYTF

d_gene: -
j_gene: TRBJ1-1
v_gene: TRBV7-6
abundance: -
CDR3nt: TGTGCCAGCAGCTTAGTTGGACAGATGAACACTGAAGCTTTCTTT
CDR3aa: CASSLVGQMNTEAFF

d_gene: -
j_gene: TRBJ2-3
v_gene: TRBV28
abundance: -
CDR3nt: TGTGCCAGCACCCGATTTAGCGGCACCACAGATACGCAGTATTTT
CDR3aa: CASTRFSGTTDTQYF

d_gene: -
j_gene: TRBJ1-2
v_gene: TRBV4-2
abundance: -
CDR3nt: TGTGCCAGCAGCCAATCTCCTGACCTCGACTCCGGTGGCTACACCTTC
CDR3aa: CASSQSPDLDSGGYTF

d_gene: -
j_gene: TRBJ2-7
v_gene: TRBV2
abundance: -
CDR3nt: TGTGCCAGCAGTACGCAGGGGTACGAGCAGTACTTC
CDR3aa: CASSTQGYEQYF

d_gene: -
j_gene: TRBJ2-3
v_gene: TRBV7-2
abundance: few
CDR3nt: TGTGCCAGCAGCTTCCTAGGTCCCACAGATACGCAGTATTTT
CDR3aa: CASSFLGPTDTQYF

d_gene: TRBD1
j_gene: TRBJ1-1
v_gene: TRBV7-9
abundance: -
CDR3nt: TGTGCCAGCAGCTCACAGGGGTTCGGCACTGAAGCTTTCTTT
CDR3aa: CASSSQGFGTEAFF

d_gene: TRBD1
j_gene: TRBJ2-7
v_gene: TRBV18
abundance: -
CDR3nt: TGTGCCAGCTCACCTCTGGACAGGGGCGGGAACGAGCAGTACTTC
CDR3aa: CASSPLDRGGNEQYF

d_gene: -
j_gene: TRBJ2-7
v_gene: TRBV7-2
abundance: -
CDR3nt: TGTGCCAGCAGCCGTACAGGAACCACTTCCTACGAGCAGTACTTC
CDR3aa: CASSRTGTTSYEQYF

d_gene: -
j_gene: TRBJ1-5
v_gene: TRBV6-6
abundance: few
CDR3nt: TGTGCCAGCAGTGCCCGCCTATGGGGCTCTCAGCCCCAGCATTTT
CDR3aa: CASSARLWGSQPQHF

d_gene: TRBD1
j_gene: TRBJ1-2
v_gene: TRBV18
abundance: -
CDR3nt: TGTGCCAGCTCGGGACAGGGGAACTATGGCTACACCTTC
CDR3aa: CASSGQGNYGYTF

d_gene: -
j_gene: TRBJ1-1
v_gene: TRBV7-8
abundance: few
CDR3nt: TGTGCCAGCAGCTTAGATCAATACACAGCTTTCTTT
CDR3aa: CASSLDQYTAFF

d_gene: -
j_gene: TRBJ1-1
v_gene: TRBV25-1
abundance: -
CDR3nt: TGTGCCAGCATAACAGATGAGAACACTGAAGCTTTCTTT
CDR3aa: CASITDENTEAFF

d_gene: -
j_gene: TRBJ2-6
v_gene: TRBV19
abundance: few
CDR3nt: TGTGCCAGTAGTGCAGTAGCAGGGGCCAACGTCCTGACTTTC
CDR3aa: CASSAVAGANVLTF